These T cell receptor beta chains were read from a single sample in a study of blood T cell repertoires in COVID-19. Produced via immunoSEQ multiplex PCR; TCRdb's table is partial and in-frame only. The table has nearly 85,000 clones, over 70% seen once; the top ten hold 15% to 20%. Material for sequencing was peripheral blood. The source is a woman in her sixties or seventies with acute or convalescent COVID-19. The CDR3 runs from the conserved cysteine through the conserved F or W. D genes are given only for firm matches. Size is omitted from some rows. Given values are once, few, many or a class for expanded clones.

V gene: TRBV20-1; J gene: TRBJ1-1; clone size: -; D gene: TRBD1; CDR3 DNA: TGCAGTGCTAGTCGACAGGGGGCCGCTGAAGCTTTCTTT; CDR3 protein: CSASRQGAAEAFF
V gene: TRBV3-1/TRBV3-2; J gene: TRBJ2-1; clone size: -; D gene: -; CDR3 DNA: TGTGCCAGCAGCCAAGATCGTTTTGGGGGCGGGGGCTGGTTCAATGAGCAGTTCTTC; CDR3 protein: CASSQDRFGGGGWFNEQFF
V gene: TRBV7-2; J gene: TRBJ1-1; clone size: few; D gene: -; CDR3 DNA: TGTGCCAGCAGCTACGGGAGAAACACTGAAGCTTTCTTT; CDR3 protein: CASSYGRNTEAFF
V gene: TRBV6-5; J gene: TRBJ1-6; clone size: few; D gene: TRBD1; CDR3 DNA: TGTGCCAGCAGTTCCTTCCGGACAGGGGCTTATTCACCCCTCCACTTT; CDR3 protein: CASSSFRTGAYSPLHF
V gene: TRBV19; J gene: TRBJ2-7; clone size: few; D gene: -; CDR3 DNA: TGTGCCAGTAGTATAAGCGGCGTCTACTACGAGCAGTACTTC; CDR3 protein: CASSISGVYYEQYF
V gene: TRBV5-6; J gene: TRBJ2-7; clone size: -; D gene: -; CDR3 DNA: TGTGCCAGCAGCTTGTTGCGGGCCTACGAGCAGTACTTC; CDR3 protein: CASSLLRAYEQYF
V gene: TRBV6-5; J gene: TRBJ1-2; clone size: -; D gene: TRBD1; CDR3 DNA: TGTGCCAGCAGTTACTCTAACAGGGGCTATGGCTACACCTTC; CDR3 protein: CASSYSNRGYGYTF
V gene: TRBV7-9; J gene: TRBJ1-5; clone size: -; D gene: TRBD1; CDR3 DNA: TGTGCCAGCACCACCGGGACAGGGAATCAGCCCCAGCATTTT; CDR3 protein: CASTTGTGNQPQHF
V gene: TRBV21-1; J gene: TRBJ1-1; clone size: -; D gene: -; CDR3 DNA: TGTGCCAGCAGCCCCACCGGTACGAGGAACACTGAAGCTTTCTTT; CDR3 protein: CASSPTGTRNTEAFF
V gene: TRBV10-1; J gene: TRBJ2-4; clone size: -; D gene: TRBD2; CDR3 DNA: TGCGCCAGCAGTGAAGGCGGGAGCTCGGGCATTCAGTACTTC; CDR3 protein: CASSEGGSSGIQYF
V gene: TRBV6-5; J gene: TRBJ1-2; clone size: -; D gene: -; CDR3 DNA: TGTGCCAGCAGTTCAGCGGCTAACTATGGCTACACCTTC; CDR3 protein: CASSSAANYGYTF
V gene: TRBV11-1; J gene: TRBJ1-1; clone size: -; D gene: -; CDR3 DNA: TGTGCCAGTAACGACAGGAGAAACACTGAAGCTTTCTTT; CDR3 protein: CASNDRRNTEAFF
V gene: TRBV11-3; J gene: TRBJ2-5; clone size: -; D gene: -; CDR3 DNA: TGTGCCAGCAGCTTAGTGGCTAGCAGCCAAGAGACCCAGTACTTC; CDR3 protein: CASSLVASSQETQYF
V gene: TRBV12-2; J gene: TRBJ2-1; clone size: -; D gene: -; CDR3 DNA: TGTGCAAGTCGCTCATGGGTCCCCAGGGAGGACAATGAGCAGTTCTTC; CDR3 protein: CASRSWVPREDNEQFF
V gene: TRBV5-1; J gene: TRBJ2-1; clone size: -; D gene: -; CDR3 DNA: TGCGCCAGCAGCTTGGATCAGGGGGGCCGCTACAATGAGCAGTTCTTC; CDR3 protein: CASSLDQGGRYNEQFF
V gene: TRBV6-5; J gene: TRBJ1-2; clone size: -; D gene: TRBD1; CDR3 DNA: TGTGCCAGCAGTTACCGACTACAGGGGAACTATGGCTACACCTTC; CDR3 protein: CASSYRLQGNYGYTF
V gene: TRBV2; J gene: TRBJ1-2; clone size: -; D gene: TRBD1; CDR3 DNA: TGTGCCAGCAGCTCAACCGGGACAGGGGGGTACTATGGCTACACCTTC; CDR3 protein: CASSSTGTGGYYGYTF
V gene: TRBV3-1/TRBV3-2; J gene: TRBJ2-3; clone size: -; D gene: TRBD2; CDR3 DNA: TGTGCCAGCAGCCAACGGACTAGCGGGAGTCTCTCAGATACGCAGTATTTT; CDR3 protein: CASSQRTSGSLSDTQYF
V gene: TRBV7-3; J gene: TRBJ1-1; clone size: -; D gene: -; CDR3 DNA: TGTGCCAGCAGCTCGGTTGGGGCAGCGACTGAAGCTTTCTTT; CDR3 protein: CASSSVGAATEAFF
V gene: TRBV29-1; J gene: TRBJ2-5; clone size: -; D gene: TRBD1; CDR3 DNA: TGCAGCGCCGGGGACAGACAAGAGACCCAGTACTTC; CDR3 protein: CSAGDRQETQYF
V gene: TRBV5-6; J gene: TRBJ2-3; clone size: -; D gene: -; CDR3 DNA: TGTGCCAGCAGCTTTGGGGGGTTAGATACGCAGTATTTT; CDR3 protein: CASSFGGLDTQYF
V gene: TRBV7-3; J gene: TRBJ1-1; clone size: -; D gene: TRBD1; CDR3 DNA: TGTGCCAGCAGCCTCACAGGGGCCACTGAAGCTTTCTTT; CDR3 protein: CASSLTGATEAFF
V gene: TRBV11-3; J gene: TRBJ2-1; clone size: -; D gene: TRBD1; CDR3 DNA: TGTGCCAGCAGCTTATGGCGCGGGGGACAGGGTTACAATGAGCAGTTCTTC; CDR3 protein: CASSLWRGGQGYNEQFF
V gene: TRBV5-1; J gene: TRBJ2-5; clone size: -; D gene: TRBD1; CDR3 DNA: TGCGCCAGCAGCCCACGTGACAGGACAGGACAAGAGACCCAGTACTTC; CDR3 protein: CASSPRDRTGQETQYF
V gene: TRBV7-2; J gene: TRBJ2-1; clone size: -; D gene: TRBD1; CDR3 DNA: TGTGCCAGCAGTCGGCAGGGGGCAGCTCACAATGAGCAGTTCTTC; CDR3 protein: CASSRQGAAHNEQFF
V gene: TRBV29-1; J gene: TRBJ2-7; clone size: -; D gene: -; CDR3 DNA: TGCAGCGTTGACAGGGGAGGGTACGAGCAGTACTTC; CDR3 protein: CSVDRGGYEQYF
V gene: TRBV5-1; J gene: TRBJ2-1; clone size: -; D gene: -; CDR3 DNA: TGCGCCAGCAGGGTGCTATCCAACAATGAGCAGTTCTTC; CDR3 protein: CASRVLSNNEQFF
V gene: TRBV6-5; J gene: TRBJ1-2; clone size: -; D gene: TRBD1; CDR3 DNA: TGTGCCAGCAGCCGCGTGACAGGGAACTATGGCTACACCTTC; CDR3 protein: CASSRVTGNYGYTF
V gene: TRBV19; J gene: TRBJ2-1; clone size: -; D gene: TRBD2; CDR3 DNA: TGTGCCAGTAGTATAAGACTAGCGGGAGGAAGCAATGAGCAGTTCTTC; CDR3 protein: CASSIRLAGGSNEQFF
V gene: TRBV6-2/TRBV6-3; J gene: TRBJ2-2; clone size: -; D gene: -; CDR3 DNA: TGTGCCAGCAGTTCCTGGACACAGAACACCGGGGAGCTGTTTTTT; CDR3 protein: CASSSWTQNTGELFF
V gene: TRBV30; J gene: TRBJ2-6; clone size: once; D gene: TRBD1; CDR3 DNA: TGTGCCCGTGGACAGGATCACTCTGGGGCCAACGTCCTGACTTTC; CDR3 protein: CARGQDHSGANVLTF
V gene: TRBV6-1; J gene: TRBJ1-4; clone size: -; D gene: -; CDR3 DNA: TGTGCCAGCAGTGAAGCCACAGCAACTAATGAAAAACTGTTTTTT; CDR3 protein: CASSEATATNEKLFF
V gene: TRBV5-1; J gene: TRBJ2-1; clone size: -; D gene: -; CDR3 DNA: TGCGCCAGCAGCCTCGGCGGGGTCAATGAGCAGTTCTTC; CDR3 protein: CASSLGGVNEQFF
V gene: TRBV3-1/TRBV3-2; J gene: TRBJ1-6; clone size: few; D gene: -; CDR3 DNA: TGTGCCAGCAGCTCACAAAGACTAAGCTCGGGTCGGAGGTCACCCCTCCACTTT; CDR3 protein: CASSSQRLSSGRRSPLHF
V gene: TRBV5-1; J gene: TRBJ2-2; clone size: few; D gene: TRBD1; CDR3 DNA: TGCGCCAGCAGCAGTACAGGACAGGGGGCTATCGGGGAGCTGTTTTTT; CDR3 protein: CASSSTGQGAIGELFF
V gene: TRBV5-4; J gene: TRBJ1-1; clone size: -; D gene: -; CDR3 DNA: TGTGCCAGCAGCTTGGGCCCGGGACAGAACACTGAAGCTTTCTTT; CDR3 protein: CASSLGPGQNTEAFF
V gene: TRBV27; J gene: TRBJ2-7; clone size: -; D gene: TRBD2; CDR3 DNA: TGTGCCAGCAGTTCTAGCGGGACGTCCTACGAGCAGTACTTC; CDR3 protein: CASSSSGTSYEQYF
V gene: TRBV5-1; J gene: TRBJ1-2; clone size: -; D gene: -; CDR3 DNA: TGCGCCAGCAGCTTGGCCCAGGGAGGCTATGGCTACACCTTC; CDR3 protein: CASSLAQGGYGYTF
V gene: TRBV29-1; J gene: TRBJ2-1; clone size: -; D gene: -; CDR3 DNA: TGCAGCGTTGGAGTCCCCGGCAATGAGCAGTTCTTC; CDR3 protein: CSVGVPGNEQFF
V gene: TRBV24-1; J gene: TRBJ2-2; clone size: -; D gene: TRBD1; CDR3 DNA: TGTGCCACCAGTCGGGGGACAGGGCCCACCGGGGAGCTGTTTTTT; CDR3 protein: CATSRGTGPTGELFF
V gene: TRBV6-6; J gene: TRBJ2-4; clone size: -; D gene: TRBD1; CDR3 DNA: TGTGCCAGCAGTTCGACCGGGACAGAGGGAAACATTCAGTACTTC; CDR3 protein: CASSSTGTEGNIQYF
V gene: TRBV4-3; J gene: TRBJ1-4; clone size: once; D gene: TRBD1; CDR3 DNA: TGCGCCAGCAGCCAAGCCGACAGGGACGAAAAACTGTTTTTT; CDR3 protein: CASSQADRDEKLFF
V gene: TRBV5-1; J gene: TRBJ1-1; clone size: -; D gene: TRBD1; CDR3 DNA: TGCGCCAGCAGCTCCTTGACGACAGGGGGAACTGAAGCTTTCTTT; CDR3 protein: CASSSLTTGGTEAFF
V gene: TRBV3-1/TRBV3-2; J gene: TRBJ2-7; clone size: -; D gene: TRBD1; CDR3 DNA: TGTGCCAGCAGCCAAGTTTGGGGACAGCCCTACGAGCAGTACTTC; CDR3 protein: CASSQVWGQPYEQYF
V gene: TRBV6-5; J gene: TRBJ1-1; clone size: -; D gene: -; CDR3 DNA: TGTGCCAGCAGTTACTCGAGTTACAGGGCTGAAGCTTTCTTT; CDR3 protein: CASSYSSYRAEAFF
V gene: TRBV18; J gene: TRBJ1-4; clone size: -; D gene: TRBD1; CDR3 DNA: TGTGCCAGCTCACCGGGACAGGGGGGAAAACTGTTTTTT; CDR3 protein: CASSPGQGGKLFF
V gene: TRBV13; J gene: TRBJ2-3; clone size: -; D gene: TRBD2; CDR3 DNA: TGTGCCAGCAGCTTAGTAGCGGGAGTTTTTCCCGGCACAGATACGCAGTATTTT; CDR3 protein: CASSLVAGVFPGTDTQYF
V gene: TRBV19; J gene: TRBJ1-1; clone size: -; D gene: -; CDR3 DNA: TGTGCCAGTAGTATCACTACAGGGAAAAGATTGAACACTGAAGCTTTCTTT; CDR3 protein: CASSITTGKRLNTEAFF
V gene: TRBV7-2; J gene: TRBJ2-2; clone size: -; D gene: -; CDR3 DNA: TGTGCCAGCAGCTTAGAGGCGGATACGAACACCGGGGAGCTGTTTTTT; CDR3 protein: CASSLEADTNTGELFF
V gene: TRBV5-1; J gene: TRBJ2-7; clone size: once; D gene: TRBD2; CDR3 DNA: TGCGCCAGCAGCTCAATGACTAGCGGGAGGGCTGCGTACGAGCAGTACTTC; CDR3 protein: CASSSMTSGRAAYEQYF
V gene: TRBV10-1; J gene: TRBJ1-1; clone size: -; D gene: -; CDR3 DNA: TGCGCCAGCAGTGACTCGAACACTGAAGCTTTCTTT; CDR3 protein: CASSDSNTEAFF
V gene: TRBV5-6; J gene: TRBJ2-7; clone size: -; D gene: -; CDR3 DNA: TGTGCCAGCAGCTTGAGAGGGTCTTGGGACTGCGCCTTC; CDR3 protein: CASSLRGSWDCAF
V gene: TRBV19; J gene: TRBJ2-1; clone size: -; D gene: -; CDR3 DNA: TGTGCCAGTAGTCTCCAGGGCGGGGACAATGAGCAGTTCTTC; CDR3 protein: CASSLQGGDNEQFF